This T cell receptor beta chain was profiled in a study of shared clonotypes between healthy human individuals. Overall study findings and caveats: Investigators expected sequencing depth to affect clonotype sharing among donors.

The V gene's germline CDR1 is SGHTA and CDR2 FQGNSA. Trimming cost V 2 bases and J 0 bases, with 8 bases left between them. This CDR3 has 14 amino acids. This clone was detected a few times. As yet, its antigen is unknown. Other DNA variants within this sample encode the same CDR3. For every subset, genomic DNA was evenly distributed across several immunoSEQ plates. Each sorted subset replicate got 200 ng genomic DNA, about 33,000 genomes. Clones were sequenced by immunoSEQ multiplex PCR, and TCRdb holds only the in-frame ones, with some missing. The table has about 1.1 million clones, about 80% seen once.

This chain joins TRBV7-2 and TRBJ2-7, with D possibly being TRBD1 (6 bases). Sample: memory CD4+ T cells from PBMCs. Documented subset: CD45RA-negative fraction. This TCR came from a man aged 18 to 30 in good health. Some clones in this sample may be carry-over from other donors' samples. DNA for the CDR3: TGTGCCAGCAGCTTACAGGGGAGCTCCTACGAGCAGTACTTC. As protein: CASSLQGSSYEQYF.